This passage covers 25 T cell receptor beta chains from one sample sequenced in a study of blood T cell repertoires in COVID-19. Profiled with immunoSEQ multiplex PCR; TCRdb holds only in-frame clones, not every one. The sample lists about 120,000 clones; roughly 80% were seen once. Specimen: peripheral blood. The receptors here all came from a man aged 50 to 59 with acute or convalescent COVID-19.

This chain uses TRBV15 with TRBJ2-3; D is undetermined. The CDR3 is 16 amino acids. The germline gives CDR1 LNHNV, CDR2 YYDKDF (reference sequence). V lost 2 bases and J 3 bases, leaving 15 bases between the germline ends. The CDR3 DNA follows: TGTGCCACCAGCAGATATGGCCAGCCGGAGACAGATACGCAGTATTTT. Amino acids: CATSRYGQPETDTQYF.

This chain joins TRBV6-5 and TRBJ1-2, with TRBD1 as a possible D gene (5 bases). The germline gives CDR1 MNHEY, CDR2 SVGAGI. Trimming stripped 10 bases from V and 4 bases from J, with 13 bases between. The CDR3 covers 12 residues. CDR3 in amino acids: CANSRGGYGYTF. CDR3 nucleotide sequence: TGTGCCAACTCTCGGGGGGGCTATGGCTACACCTTC.

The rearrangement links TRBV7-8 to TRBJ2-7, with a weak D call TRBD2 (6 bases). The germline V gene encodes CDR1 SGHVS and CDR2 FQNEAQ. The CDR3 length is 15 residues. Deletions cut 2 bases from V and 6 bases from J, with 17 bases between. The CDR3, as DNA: TGTGCCAGCAGCTTACTCGGGACTCCCCTAGGCGAGCAGTACTTC. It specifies CASSLLGTPLGEQYF. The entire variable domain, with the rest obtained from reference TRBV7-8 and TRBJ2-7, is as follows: GAGVSQSPRYKVAKRGQDVALRCDPISGHVSLFWYQQALGQGPEFLTYFQNEAQLDKSGLPSDRFFAERPEGSVSTLKIQRTQQEDSAVYLCASSLLGTPLGEQYFGPGTRLTVT.

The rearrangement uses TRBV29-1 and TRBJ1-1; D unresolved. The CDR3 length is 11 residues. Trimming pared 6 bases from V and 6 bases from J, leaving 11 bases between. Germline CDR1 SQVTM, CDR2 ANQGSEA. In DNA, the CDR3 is TGCAGCGTCCAAAACCAGGCTGAAGCTTTCTTT. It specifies CSVQNQAEAFF.

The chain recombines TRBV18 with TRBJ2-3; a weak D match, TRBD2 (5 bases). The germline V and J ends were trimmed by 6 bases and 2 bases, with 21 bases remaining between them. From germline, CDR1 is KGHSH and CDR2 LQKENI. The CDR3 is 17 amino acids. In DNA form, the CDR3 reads TGTGCCAGCTCCCATGTAACCGGGAACGATAACACAGATACGCAGTATTTT. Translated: CASSHVTGNDNTDTQYF.

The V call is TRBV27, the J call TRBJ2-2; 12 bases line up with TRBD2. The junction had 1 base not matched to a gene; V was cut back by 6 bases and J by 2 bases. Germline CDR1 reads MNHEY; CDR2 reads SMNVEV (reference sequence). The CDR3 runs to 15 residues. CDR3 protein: CASRLAGGNTGELFF. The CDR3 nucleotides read TGTGCCAGCAGACTAGCGGGGGGTAACACCGGGGAGCTGTTTTTT.

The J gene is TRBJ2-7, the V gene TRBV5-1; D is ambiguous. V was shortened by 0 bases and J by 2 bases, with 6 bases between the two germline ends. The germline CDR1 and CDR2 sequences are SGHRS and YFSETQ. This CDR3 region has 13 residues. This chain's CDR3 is CASSLARAYEQYF. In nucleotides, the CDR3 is TGCGCCAGCAGCTTGGCCCGCGCCTACGAGCAGTACTTC.

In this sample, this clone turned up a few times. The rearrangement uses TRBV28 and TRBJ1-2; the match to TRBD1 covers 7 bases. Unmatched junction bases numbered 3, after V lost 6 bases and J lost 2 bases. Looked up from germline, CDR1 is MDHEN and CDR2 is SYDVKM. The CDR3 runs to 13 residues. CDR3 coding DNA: TGTGCCAGCAGAAAGGGACAGAACTATGGCTACACCTTC. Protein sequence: CASRKGQNYGYTF.

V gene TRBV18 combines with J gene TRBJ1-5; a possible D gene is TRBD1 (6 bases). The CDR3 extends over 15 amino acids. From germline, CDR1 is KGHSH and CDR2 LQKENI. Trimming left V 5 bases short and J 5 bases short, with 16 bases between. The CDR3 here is CASSVTGLRDQPQHF. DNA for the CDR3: TGTGCCAGCTCAGTTACAGGGTTGAGGGATCAGCCCCAGCATTTT.

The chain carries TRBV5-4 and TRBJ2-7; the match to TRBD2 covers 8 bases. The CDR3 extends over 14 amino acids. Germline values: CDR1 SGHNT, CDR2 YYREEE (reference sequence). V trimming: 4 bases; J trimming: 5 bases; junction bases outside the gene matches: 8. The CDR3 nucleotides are TGTGCCAGCAGCGACGGACTAGCTCACAACGAGCAGTACTTC. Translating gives CASSDGLAHNEQYF.

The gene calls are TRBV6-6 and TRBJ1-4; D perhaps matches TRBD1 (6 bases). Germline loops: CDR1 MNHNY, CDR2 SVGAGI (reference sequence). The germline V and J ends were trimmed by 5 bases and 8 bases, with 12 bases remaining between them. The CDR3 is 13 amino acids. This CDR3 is CASSPNREEKLFF. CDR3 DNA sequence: TGTGCCAGCAGTCCCAACAGGGAAGAAAAACTGTTTTTT.

The CDR3: CASRGTGTLTDTQYF. CDR3 nucleotide sequence: TGTGCCAGCAGAGGGACAGGGACGTTAACAGATACGCAGTATTTT. This sequence joins TRBV2 and TRBJ2-3; 9 positions agree with TRBD1. Trimming took 6 bases from V and 3 from J; bases not matched to a gene: 7. The CDR3 spans 15 residues. Germline lookup yields CDR1 SNHLY and CDR2 FYNNEI.

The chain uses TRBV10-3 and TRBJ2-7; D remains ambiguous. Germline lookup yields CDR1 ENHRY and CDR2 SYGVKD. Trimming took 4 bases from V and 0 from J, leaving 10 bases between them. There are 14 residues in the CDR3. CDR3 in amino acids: CAISAQADSYEQYF. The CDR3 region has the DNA TGTGCCATCAGTGCCCAGGCCGACTCCTACGAGCAGTACTTC.

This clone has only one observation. The DNA of the CDR3 is TGTGCCAGCAGTGAGACCAGGGGTGATGAAAAACTGTTTTTT. It encodes CASSETRGDEKLFF. The V call is TRBV6-1, the J call TRBJ1-4; TRBD1 might be the D (6 bases). The CDR3 is 14 amino acids. Between the trimmed V and J ends, which lost 3 bases and 6 bases, there was a span of 11 bases. The germline V gene encodes CDR1 MNHNS and CDR2 SASEGT.

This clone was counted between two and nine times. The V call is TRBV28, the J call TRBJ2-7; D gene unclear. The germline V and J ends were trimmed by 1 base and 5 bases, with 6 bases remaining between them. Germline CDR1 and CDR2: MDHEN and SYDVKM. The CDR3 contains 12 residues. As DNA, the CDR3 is TGTGCCAGCAGTTTATCCCTTAACGAGCAGTACTTC. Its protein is CASSLSLNEQYF.

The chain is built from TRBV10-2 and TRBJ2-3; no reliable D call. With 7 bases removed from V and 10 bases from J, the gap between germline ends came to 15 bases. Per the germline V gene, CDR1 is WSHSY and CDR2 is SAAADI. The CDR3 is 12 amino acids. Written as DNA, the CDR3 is TGCGCCAGCACCCTTAGCACGAGACCGCAGTATTTT. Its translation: CASTLSTRPQYF.

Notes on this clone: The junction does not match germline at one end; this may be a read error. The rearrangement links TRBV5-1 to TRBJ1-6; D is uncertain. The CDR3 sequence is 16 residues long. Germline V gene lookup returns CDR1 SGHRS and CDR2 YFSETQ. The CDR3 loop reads CASSLAFGGYISPLHF. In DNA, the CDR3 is TGCGCCAGCAGCTTGGCCTTTGGAGGGTATATTTCACCCCTCCACTTT. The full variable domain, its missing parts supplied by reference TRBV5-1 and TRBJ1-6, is KAGVTQTPRYLIKTRGQQVTLSCSPISGHRSVSWYQQTPGQGLQFLFEYFSETQRNKGNFPGRFSGRQFSNSRSEMNVSTLELGDSALYLCASSLAFGGYISPLHFGNGTRLTVT.

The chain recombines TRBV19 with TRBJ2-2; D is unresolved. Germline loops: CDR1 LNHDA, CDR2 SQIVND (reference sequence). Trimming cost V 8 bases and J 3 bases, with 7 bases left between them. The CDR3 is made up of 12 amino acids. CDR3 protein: CASLRDTGELFF. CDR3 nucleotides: TGTGCCAGTTTACGGGACACCGGGGAGCTGTTTTTT. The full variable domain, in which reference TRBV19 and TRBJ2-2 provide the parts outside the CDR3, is DGGITQSPKYLFRKEGQNVTLSCEQNLNHDAMYWYRQDPGQGLRLIYYSQIVNDFQKGDIAEGYSVSREKKESFPLTVTSAQKNPTAFYLCASLRDTGELFFGEGSRLTVL.

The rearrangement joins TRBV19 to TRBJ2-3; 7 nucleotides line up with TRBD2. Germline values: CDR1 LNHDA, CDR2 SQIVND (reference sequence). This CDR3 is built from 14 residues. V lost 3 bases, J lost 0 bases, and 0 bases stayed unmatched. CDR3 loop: CASSIGGSTDTQYF. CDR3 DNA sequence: TGTGCCAGTAGTATCGGGGGGAGCACAGATACGCAGTATTTT.

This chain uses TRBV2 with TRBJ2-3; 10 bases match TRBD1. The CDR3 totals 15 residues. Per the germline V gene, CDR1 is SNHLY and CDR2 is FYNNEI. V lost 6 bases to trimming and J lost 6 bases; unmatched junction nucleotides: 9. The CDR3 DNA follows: TGTGCCAGCAGAGTAACGACAGGGGGCATCGATACGCAGTATTTT. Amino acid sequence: CASRVTTGGIDTQYF.

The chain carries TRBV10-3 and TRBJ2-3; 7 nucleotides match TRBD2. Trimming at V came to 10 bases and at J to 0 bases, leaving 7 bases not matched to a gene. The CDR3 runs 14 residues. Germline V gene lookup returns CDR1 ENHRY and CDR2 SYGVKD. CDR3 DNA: TGTGCCACCCGGGACTACCGTAGCACAGATACGCAGTATTTT. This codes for CATRDYRSTDTQYF.

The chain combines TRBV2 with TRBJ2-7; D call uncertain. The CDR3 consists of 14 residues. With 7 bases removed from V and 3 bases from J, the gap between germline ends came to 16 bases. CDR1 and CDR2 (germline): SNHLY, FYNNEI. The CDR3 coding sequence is TGTGCCAGCAAAACCGGGTATCTGGTCTACGAGCAGTACTTC. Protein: CASKTGYLVYEQYF.

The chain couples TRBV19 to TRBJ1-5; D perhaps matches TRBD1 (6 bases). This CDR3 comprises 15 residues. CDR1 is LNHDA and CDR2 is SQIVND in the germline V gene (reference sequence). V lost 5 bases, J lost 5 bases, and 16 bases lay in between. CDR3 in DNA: TGTGCCAGTAGTGACCGGACAGCCCCATATCAGCCCCAGCATTTT. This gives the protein CASSDRTAPYQPQHF.

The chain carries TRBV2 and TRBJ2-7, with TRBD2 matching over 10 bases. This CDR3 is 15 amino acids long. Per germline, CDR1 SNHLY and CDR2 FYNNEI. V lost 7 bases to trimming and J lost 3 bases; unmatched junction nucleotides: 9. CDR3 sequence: CASTAPLAGNYEQYF. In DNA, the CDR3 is TGTGCCAGCACCGCCCCACTAGCGGGGAACTACGAGCAGTACTTC.

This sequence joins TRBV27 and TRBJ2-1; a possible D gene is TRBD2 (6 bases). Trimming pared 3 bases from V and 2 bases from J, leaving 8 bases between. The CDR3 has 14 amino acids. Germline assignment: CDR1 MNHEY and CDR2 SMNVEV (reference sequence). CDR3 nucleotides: TGTGCCAGCAGTTTCCGCGGGGCCTACAATGAGCAGTTCTTC. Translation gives CASSFRGAYNEQFF.